The TCR beta chain described here comes from a study of blood T cell repertoires in COVID-19. Study-level background: COVID-19 samples collected from the United States, Italy and Spain covered acute and convalescent phases. The cDNA or gDNA used as material had been derived from T cells, B-cell-depleted T cells, or PBMCs.

Some clones are missing from TCRdb's copy, which holds only in-frame ones; the method was immunoSEQ multiplex PCR. The sample holds under 300,000 clones, about 91% seen once. V shed 6 bases, J shed 7 bases, and the junction held 4 bases outside the gene matches. Germline CDR1 MGHRA, CDR2 YSYEKL. This CDR3 region has 13 residues. The rearrangement links TRBV4-1 to TRBJ1-4; 8 bases are a match to TRBD1. This receptor was identified in a woman in her forties with acute COVID-19. Sample: PBMCs or T cells enriched from blood (not recorded which). The CDR3 reads CASRGRGLEKLFF. The CDR3 DNA is TGCGCCAGCAGGGGCAGGGGGCTTGAAAAACTGTTTTTT.